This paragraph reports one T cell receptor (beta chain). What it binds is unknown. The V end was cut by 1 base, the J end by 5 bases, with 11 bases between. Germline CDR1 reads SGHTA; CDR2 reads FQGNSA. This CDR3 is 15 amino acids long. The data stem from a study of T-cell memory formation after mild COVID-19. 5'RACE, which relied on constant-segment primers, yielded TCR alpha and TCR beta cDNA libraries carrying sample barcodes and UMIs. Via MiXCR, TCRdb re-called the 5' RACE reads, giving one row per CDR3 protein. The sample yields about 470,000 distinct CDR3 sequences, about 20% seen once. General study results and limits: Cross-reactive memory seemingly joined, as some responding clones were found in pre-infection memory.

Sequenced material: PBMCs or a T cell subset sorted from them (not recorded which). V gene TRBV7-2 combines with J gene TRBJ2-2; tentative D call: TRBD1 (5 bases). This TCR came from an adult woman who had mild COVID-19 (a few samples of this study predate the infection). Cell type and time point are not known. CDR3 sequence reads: CASSLVARTTGELFF. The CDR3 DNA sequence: TGTGCCAGCAGCTTAGTTGCCAGGACAACCGGGGAGCTGTTTTTT.